The 28 T cell receptor beta chains listed next were all sequenced from one sample in a study of spatial heterogeneity in lung cancer. Whole-study results and caveats: The study found that expanded intratumoral alpha and beta TCR counts tracked tumor mutation counts.

Time point meaning: sample taken at primary tumor resection. These receptors are not linked to any known antigen. TCRdb independently ran MiXCR on the 5' RACE reads; one entry per CDR3 protein. In the table there are 25,000 to 30,000 distinct CDR3 sequences, roughly 6.9% of which are singletons. Sequenced here: lung tumor tissue, sampled at surgery. The receptors were gathered from a male donor with early-stage non-small cell lung cancer.

A few counts support this clonotype. V usage is TRBV6-2 or TRBV6-3 and J usage is TRBJ1-3, with TRBD1 as a possible D gene (6 bases). Trimming left V 5 bases short and J 10 bases short, with 18 bases between. This CDR3 contains 14 residues. The germline gives CDR1 MNHEY, CDR2 SVGEGT. The CDR3 DNA sequence: TGTGCCAGCAGTGCGGAACTGAACAGGGCAACCATATATTTT. Amino acid sequence: CASSAELNRATIYF.

This clonotype was found many times. The chain has TRBV29-1 and TRBJ2-2; D not resolved. The germline V gene has CDR1 SQVTM and CDR2 ANQGSEA. This CDR3 is 12 amino acids long. The ends were cut back, 4 bases at V and 1 base at J, with 4 bases in the middle. The DNA of the CDR3 is TGCAGCGTTGCAGGGAACACCGGGGAGCTGTTTTTT. As protein: CSVAGNTGELFF.

This clonotype was detected many times. The chain recombines TRBV5-1 with TRBJ2-2; TRBD2 might be the D (5 bases). Trimming removed 2 bases at V and 4 bases at J, with 12 bases between. Germline CDR1 is SGHRS and CDR2 is YFSETQ. This CDR3 is 15 amino acids long. The CDR3 reads CASSFRSSGTGELFF. The CDR3 bases are TGCGCCAGCAGCTTTAGGAGCAGCGGCACCGGGGAGCTGTTTTTT.

In this sample, this clonotype turned up a few times. The chain recombines TRBV11-2 with TRBJ2-2; D possibly matches TRBD1 or TRBD2 (6 bases each). Germline V lookup: CDR1 SGHAT, CDR2 FQNNGV. The CDR3 has 16 amino acids. Trimming took 5 bases from V and 3 from J, leaving 16 bases between them. CDR3 in DNA: TGTGCCAGCAGCCCCTGGAGGGGGTCGGACACCGGGGAGCTGTTTTTT. This encodes CASSPWRGSDTGELFF.

This clonotype was seen at least ten times. This rearrangement joins TRBV7-8 to TRBJ2-3, with TRBD2 matching over 8 bases. The germline V gene encodes CDR1 SGHVS and CDR2 FQNEAQ. The V and J ends lost 5 bases and 1 base, in that order; junction bases with no gene match: 5. The CDR3 length is 15 residues. For the CDR3, the DNA is TGTGCCAGCAGCCCTGCTAGCGGGCGCACAGATACGCAGTATTTT. It is translated as CASSPASGRTDTQYF.

At least ten counts were recorded for this clonotype. This chain uses TRBV27 with TRBJ2-1, with D unclear. The germline CDR1 and CDR2 sequences are MNHEY and SMNVEV (reference sequence). CDR3 length equals 14 residues. V was clipped by 6 bases and J by 8 bases, with 17 bases between them. The CDR3 DNA is TGTGCCAGCAGGGGATTTACGTTCGCCGATGAGCAGTTCTTC. Its translation is CASRGFTFADEQFF.

The chain employs TRBV5-1 and TRBJ2-2; D may match TRBD1 or TRBD2 (7 bases each). Germline CDR1 and CDR2: SGHRS and YFSETQ. The CDR3 is made up of 16 amino acids. Trimming stripped 4 bases from V and 1 base from J, with 14 bases between. The CDR3 region is CASSPQGGLNTGELFF. The CDR3 coding sequence is TGCGCCAGCAGCCCGCAGGGGGGGCTGAACACCGGGGAGCTGTTTTTT. Supplemented by reference TRBV5-1 and TRBJ2-2, the full variable domain reads KAGVTQTPRYLIKTRGQQVTLSCSPISGHRSVSWYQQTPGQGLQFLFEYFSETQRNKGNFPGRFSGRQFSNSRSEMNVSTLELGDSALYLCASSPQGGLNTGELFFGEGSRLTVL.

Ten or more counts support this clonotype. The chain has TRBV6-5 and TRBJ1-6; 8 positions agree with TRBD1. The CDR3 has 15 amino acids. Losses at the gene ends were 7 bases for V and 6 bases for J; bases not matched to a gene: 8. Germline CDR1 reads MNHEY; CDR2 reads SVGAGI. In nucleotides, the CDR3 is TGTGCCAGCACTGGACAGGGAAGGAGTAATTCACCCCTCCACTTT. Protein: CASTGQGRSNSPLHF.

There are many counts of this clonotype. This chain joins TRBV29-1 and TRBJ1-5; tentatively, D is TRBD1 (5 bases). Trimming pared 6 bases from V and 9 bases from J, leaving 18 bases between. The CDR3 covers 13 residues. Germline loops: CDR1 SQVTM, CDR2 ANQGSEA. The CDR3 loop is CSVAREHQGPQHF. The CDR3 DNA reads as TGCAGCGTGGCCAGGGAACACCAGGGGCCCCAGCATTTT. Full variable domain (remainder filled in from reference TRBV29-1 and TRBJ1-5): SAVISQKPSRDICQRGTSLTIQCQVDSQVTMMFWYRQQPGQSLTLIATANQGSEATYESGFVIDKFPISRPNLTFSTLTVSNMSPEDSSIYLCSVAREHQGPQHFGDGTRLSIL.

Turning to this clonotype: A single base separates this from a much larger clone, so it may be a read error. The final CDR3 position lacks the conserved phenylalanine or tryptophan, pointing to a likely read error. J is TRBJ1-1 and V is TRBV30; D might be TRBD1 (6 bases). The CDR3 length is 12 residues. V gave up 5 bases and J gave up 3 bases, with 10 bases separating them. Germline CDR1 is GTSNPN and CDR2 is SVGIG (reference sequence). CDR3 sequence reads: CAWGTTYTEAFL. The CDR3 region has the DNA TGTGCCTGGGGGACAACTTACACTGAAGCTTTCCTT.

The table lists this clonotype with many counts. V is TRBV27 and J is TRBJ1-2, with D uncertain. Germline V gives CDR1 MNHEY, CDR2 SMNVEV (reference sequence). The CDR3 totals 13 residues. The germline V and J ends were trimmed by 5 bases and 6 bases, with 13 bases remaining between them. CDR3: CASSHSGSDGYTF. CDR3 nucleotide sequence: TGTGCCAGCAGTCATTCCGGATCGGATGGCTACACCTTC.

This clonotype was seen at least ten times. The chain joins TRBV12-3 or TRBV12-4 to TRBJ2-7, with D possibly matching TRBD2 (6 bases). The CDR3 runs 13 residues. The V end was cut by 2 bases, the J end by 1 base, with 6 bases between. In DNA form, the CDR3 reads TGTGCCAGCAGTTTAAGCGGGTCCTACGAGCAGTACTTC. It translates to CASSLSGSYEQYF.

This clonotype was seen ten or more times. V and J are TRBV15 and TRBJ1-2; D is perhaps TRBD1 (6 bases). This CDR3 spans 15 amino acids. Germline V lookup: CDR1 LNHNV, CDR2 YYDKDF (reference sequence). Trimming shortened V by 5 bases and J by 4 bases, and 17 bases separated the two germline ends. The CDR3 here is CATSLSGARSYGYTF. The DNA for the CDR3 is TGTGCCACCAGCCTCTCGGGGGCGCGGAGCTATGGCTACACCTTC.

This clonotype was counted many times. This sequence joins TRBV12-3 or TRBV12-4 and TRBJ2-5, with a weak D call TRBD2 (6 bases). Trimming removed 6 bases at V and 5 bases at J, with 16 bases between. The length of the CDR3 is 14 residues. CDR3 region: CASSPMTSSETQYF. CDR3 nucleotide sequence: TGTGCCAGCAGCCCCATGACTAGTTCGGAGACCCAGTACTTC.

This clonotype showed up many times. The CDR3 loop reads CASSQLGLAWNEQFF. CDR3 coding DNA: TGCGCCAGCAGCCAACTCGGACTAGCGTGGAATGAGCAGTTCTTC. The rearrangement joins TRBV4-3 to TRBJ2-1, with 9 bases identical to TRBD2. Germline loops: CDR1 LGHNA, CDR2 YSLEER. V lost 2 bases, J lost 7 bases, and 6 bases stayed unmatched. The CDR3 consists of 15 residues.

The gene calls are TRBV7-2 and TRBJ1-1; maybe TRBD1 (5 bases). This CDR3 has 13 residues. V was clipped by 4 bases and J by 6 bases, with 12 bases between them. Germline CDR1 is SGHTA and CDR2 is FQGNSA. CDR3 sequence reads: CASSYGPTAEAFF. CDR3 sequence (DNA): TGTGCCAGCAGCTACGGGCCGACAGCTGAAGCTTTCTTT.

This clonotype was counted between two and nine times. The rearrangement uses TRBV6-6 and TRBJ1-4, with D hard to call. The germline CDR1 and CDR2 sequences are MNHNY and SVGAGI (reference sequence). The CDR3 sequence is 13 residues long. Trimming left V 7 bases short and J 5 bases short, with 11 bases between. CDR3: CASTPTRNEKLFF. CDR3 DNA: TGTGCCAGCACCCCGACTAGGAATGAAAAACTGTTTTTT.

This clonotype was counted only a few times. The rearrangement links TRBV13 to TRBJ1-6, with TRBD1 as a possible D gene (5 bases). V lost 4 bases and J lost 9, with 16 bases in between. Germline V lookup: CDR1 PRHDT, CDR2 FYEKMQ (reference sequence). The CDR3 extends over 15 amino acids. The DNA for the CDR3 is TGTGCCAGCAGCTCACGACAGTCCCCCCTTTCACCCCTCCACTTT. The encoded protein is CASSSRQSPLSPLHF.

This clonotype was seen many times. The gene calls are TRBV7-2 and TRBJ1-6; D ambiguous. Trimming stripped 4 bases from V and 5 bases from J, with 12 bases between. From germline, CDR1 is SGHTA and CDR2 FQGNSA. The CDR3 length is 15 residues. The CDR3 DNA is TGTGCCAGCAGCTCGCGACGTATCGATAATTCACCCCTCCACTTT. Translating gives CASSSRRIDNSPLHF.

This clonotype was seen at least ten times. The J gene is TRBJ2-3, the V gene TRBV20-1; 7 bases match TRBD2. The CDR3 has 14 amino acids. V shed 5 bases and J 2 bases; nucleotides not matched to a gene: 7. Looked up from germline, CDR1 is DFQATT and CDR2 is SNEGSKA (reference sequence). As DNA, the CDR3 is TGCAGTGCTGGGGCTAGCGGAATCACAGATACGCAGTATTTT. Its translation is CSAGASGITDTQYF.

This clonotype was recorded at least ten times. V and J are TRBV20-1 and TRBJ1-4, with D maybe TRBD1 (5 bases). Germline V gives CDR1 DFQATT, CDR2 SNEGSKA (reference sequence). The CDR3 has 17 residues. V gave up 3 bases and J gave up 1 base, with 18 bases separating them. The CDR3 DNA follows: TGCAGTGCTAGTTTTCAGCCGGGACGGGAAACTAATGAAAAACTGTTTTTT. It yields the protein CSASFQPGRETNEKLFF.

This clonotype came up many times. The chain couples TRBV20-1 to TRBJ1-5, with 9 bases matching TRBD1. CDR1 DFQATT and CDR2 SNEGSKA come from the germline V gene (reference sequence). The V and J ends lost 2 bases and 1 base, in that order; junction bases with no gene match: 9. This CDR3 is 17 amino acids long. CDR3 in DNA: TGCAGTGCTAGACCGACAGGGGGGGTTTCCAGCAATCAGCCCCAGCATTTT. This codes for CSARPTGGVSSNQPQHF.

In its sample, this clonotype ranks as medium-sized. V and J are TRBV11-2 and TRBJ2-5; D is undetermined. Trimming removed 2 bases from V and 2 bases from J, with 6 bases in between. Germline CDR1 reads SGHAT; CDR2 reads FQNNGV. This CDR3 spans 13 amino acids. The CDR3: CASSLTQQETQYF. Written as DNA, the CDR3 is TGTGCCAGCAGCTTAACGCAGCAAGAGACCCAGTACTTC.

In this sample, this clonotype turned up a few times. This chain joins TRBV27 and TRBJ2-1; D call uncertain. Looked up from germline, CDR1 is MNHEY and CDR2 is SMNVEV (reference sequence). The CDR3 has 12 residues. The germline V and J ends were trimmed by 7 bases and 4 bases, with 8 bases remaining between them. The CDR3 region is CASKAVYNEQFF. The CDR3 bases are TGTGCCAGCAAGGCAGTTTACAATGAGCAGTTCTTC.

This clonotype was counted at least ten times. The chain employs TRBV7-2 and TRBJ1-3; weak D call: TRBD1 (5 bases). This CDR3 region has 20 residues. The V end lost 1 base, the J end lost 0 bases, and 22 bases lay between the germline ends. CDR1 is SGHTA, CDR2 FQGNSA, per germline. Written as DNA, the CDR3 is TGTGCCAGCAGCTTAGTCCCCCTGGGGACGGACTTATACTCTGGAAACACCATATATTTT. Its protein product is CASSLVPLGTDLYSGNTIYF.

This clonotype was recorded at least ten times. V and J are TRBV29-1 and TRBJ1-2, with D tentatively TRBD1 (6 bases). CDR3 length: 12 amino acids. V lost 6 bases, J lost 1 base, and 9 bases lay in between. Germline CDR1 SQVTM, CDR2 ANQGSEA. CDR3 amino acids: CSVGHFNYGYTF. CDR3 bases: TGCAGCGTGGGACACTTTAACTATGGCTACACCTTC.

The V gene is TRBV29-1, the J gene TRBJ1-2; no clear D. The germline gives CDR1 SQVTM, CDR2 ANQGSEA. V was pared by 0 bases and J by 5 bases, with 10 bases between. The CDR3 totals 13 residues. CDR3 DNA: TGCAGCGTTGAAGAAAGCCGGGGATATGGCTACACCTTC. Translation: CSVEESRGYGYTF.

In this sample, this clonotype turned up many times. V usage is TRBV9 and J usage is TRBJ1-1, with D unclear. V was shortened by 0 bases and J by 5 bases, with 14 bases between the two germline ends. This CDR3 has 15 amino acids. CDR1 is SGDLS and CDR2 is YYNGEE in the germline V gene. The DNA for the CDR3 is TGTGCCAGCAGCGTAGATGGCAGCTTCTTGACTGAAGCTTTCTTT. It is translated as CASSVDGSFLTEAFF.